This TCR beta chain was captured in a study of shared clonotypes between healthy human individuals. In the case of this clone: Antigen: not known.

Broader study findings: Sharing of clonotypes among donors was expected to vary with sequencing depth.

The table came from immunoSEQ multiplex PCR; TCRdb's copy has only in-frame clones and leaves some out. The sample has some 380,000 clones; 96% are singletons. The V gene's germline CDR1 is SNHLY and CDR2 FYNNEI. This CDR3 is 14 amino acids long. Trimming left V 6 bases short and J 1 base short, with 10 bases between. The CD8 memory fraction combined CD45RO+ cells with TemRA cells (CCR7-negative CD45RA+). This clonotype originated in a man aged 25-40 years in good health. This chain connects TRBV2 to TRBJ2-1, with D tentatively TRBD2 (5 bases). Sample: memory CD8+ T cells sorted from blood. As for subset: CD45RO+ cells pooled with CCR7-negative TemRA cells. CDR3 nucleotides: TGTGCCAGCAGAGGGTCGGGGTCCTACAATGAGCAGTTCTTC. Translation: CASRGSGSYNEQFF.